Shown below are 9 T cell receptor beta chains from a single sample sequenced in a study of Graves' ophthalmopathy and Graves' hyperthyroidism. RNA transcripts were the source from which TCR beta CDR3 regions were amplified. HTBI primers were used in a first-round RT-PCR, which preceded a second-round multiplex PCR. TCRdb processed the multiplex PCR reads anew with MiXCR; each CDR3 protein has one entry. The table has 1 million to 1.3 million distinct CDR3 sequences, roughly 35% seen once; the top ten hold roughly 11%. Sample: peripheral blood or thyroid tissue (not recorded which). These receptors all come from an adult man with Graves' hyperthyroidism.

The CDR3, as DNA: TGTGCCAGCAGCTTAGTGGGGTCCTACAATGAGCAGTTCTTC. Translated: CASSLVGSYNEQFF. J is TRBJ2-1 and V is TRBV7-9; no reliable D call. V was trimmed by 1 base and J by 1 base, leaving 5 bases between them. Germline V gene data show CDR1 as SEHNR and CDR2 as FQNEAQ (reference sequence). This CDR3 is built from 14 residues.

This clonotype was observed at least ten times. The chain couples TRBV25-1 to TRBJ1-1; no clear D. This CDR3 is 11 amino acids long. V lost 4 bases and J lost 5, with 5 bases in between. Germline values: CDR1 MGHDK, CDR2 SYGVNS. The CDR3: CASSGGTEAFF. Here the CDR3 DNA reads TGTGCCAGCAGTGGAGGGACTGAAGCTTTCTTT.

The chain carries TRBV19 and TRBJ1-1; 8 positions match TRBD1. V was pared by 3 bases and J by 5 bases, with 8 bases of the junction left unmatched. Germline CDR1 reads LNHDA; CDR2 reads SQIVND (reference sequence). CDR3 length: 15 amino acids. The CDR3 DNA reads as TGTGCCAGTAGTATTGTGGCGGACAGGGTAACTGAAGCTTTCTTT. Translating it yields CASSIVADRVTEAFF.

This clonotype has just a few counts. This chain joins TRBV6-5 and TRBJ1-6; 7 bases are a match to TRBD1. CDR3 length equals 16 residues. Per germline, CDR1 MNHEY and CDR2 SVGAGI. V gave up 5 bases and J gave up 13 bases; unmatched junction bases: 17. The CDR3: CASSEAPGQPISPLHF. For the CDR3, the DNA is TGTGCCAGCAGTGAGGCTCCGGGACAGCCCATATCGCCCCTCCACTTT.

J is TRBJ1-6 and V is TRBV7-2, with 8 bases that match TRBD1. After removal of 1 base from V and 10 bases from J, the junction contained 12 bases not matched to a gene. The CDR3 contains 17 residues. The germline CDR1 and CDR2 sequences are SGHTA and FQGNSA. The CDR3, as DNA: TGTGCCAGCAGCTTAGGCCCGGGACAGGTTCGAGGATCACCCCTCCACTTT. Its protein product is CASSLGPGQVRGSPLHF. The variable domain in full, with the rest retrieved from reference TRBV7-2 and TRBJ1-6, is GAGVSQSPSNKVTEKGKDVELRCDPISGHTALYWYRQSLGQGLEFLIYFQGNSAPDKSGLPSDRFSAERTGGSVSTLTIQRTQQEDSAVYLCASSLGPGQVRGSPLHFGNGTRLTVT.

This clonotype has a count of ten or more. CDR3 protein: CASSRDSPGYTF. Here the CDR3 DNA reads TGTGCCAGCAGCCGGGACAGTCCTGGCTACACCTTC. The chain uses TRBV5-8 and TRBJ1-2; TRBD1 matches 7 bases. Unmatched junction bases numbered 4, after V lost 4 bases and J lost 7 bases. CDR3 length: 12 amino acids. CDR1 is SGHTS, CDR2 YDEGEE, per germline.

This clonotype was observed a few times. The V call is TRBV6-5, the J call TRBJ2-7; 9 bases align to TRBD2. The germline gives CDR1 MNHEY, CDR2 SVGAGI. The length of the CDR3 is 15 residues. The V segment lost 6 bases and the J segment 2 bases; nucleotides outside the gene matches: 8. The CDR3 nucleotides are TGTGCCAGCAGAACAGGTAGCGGGGGACCCTACGAGCAGTACTTC. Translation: CASRTGSGGPYEQYF.

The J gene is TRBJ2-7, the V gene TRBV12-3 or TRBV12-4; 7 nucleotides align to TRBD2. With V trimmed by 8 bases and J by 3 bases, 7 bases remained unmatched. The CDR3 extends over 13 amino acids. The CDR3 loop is CASGASGLYEQYF. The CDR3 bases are TGTGCCAGCGGGGCTAGCGGACTCTACGAGCAGTACTTC.

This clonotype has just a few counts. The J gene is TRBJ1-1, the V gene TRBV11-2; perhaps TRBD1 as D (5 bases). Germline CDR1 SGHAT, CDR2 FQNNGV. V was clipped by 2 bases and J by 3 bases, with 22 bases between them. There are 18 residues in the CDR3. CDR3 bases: TGTGCCAGCAGCTTATCGGAGAGGTGGAGGGGAGCGGACACTGAAGCTTTCTTT. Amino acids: CASSLSERWRGADTEAFF.